This T cell receptor beta chain was sequenced for a study of post-analysis software for immune sequencing data. Study-wide context: Included courses were relapsing-remitting and secondary progressive multiple sclerosis; progressive-relapsing multiple sclerosis was also included.

This clonotype has only a few counts. Its antigen remains unidentified. In germline, CDR1 is KGHSH, CDR2 LQKENI. The CDR3 has 14 residues. V was cut by 2 bases and J by 2 bases, with 9 bases left in between. cDNA libraries of TCR beta carried unique molecular identifiers. Each batch of roughly 0.9 to 11 million T cells produced a few hundred thousand cDNA molecules. Via MiXCR, TCRdb re-called the PCR reads, giving one row per CDR3 protein. The sample contains approximately 460,000 distinct CDR3 sequences, nearly 45% of which appear only once. Broader study findings: TRBV5-6, TRBV5-1 and TRBV20-1 were among roughly five TRBV segments more frequent in patients than controls. When the samples were clustered directly with F measure, those that had been prepared in the same batch showed strong co-clustering.

The V and J genes are TRBV18 and TRBJ2-5; D may be TRBD1 (6 bases). The clonotype comes from a girl aged 5-17 years with multiple sclerosis. Specimen: blood. The CDR3 region is CASSPIGQQETQYF. The CDR3 nucleotides are TGTGCCAGCTCACCAATTGGACAGCAAGAGACCCAGTACTTC.